This T cell receptor beta chain originates from a study of blood T cell repertoires in COVID-19. Study overall: The United States, Italy and Spain were the sources of the acute and convalescent COVID-19 samples. Nucleic acid was either cDNA or gDNA, and it came from T cells, B-cell-depleted T cells, or PBMCs.

Original processing notes: Reference gene primer amplification gave estimated nucleated cell counts. Clones were read by immunoSEQ multiplex PCR, and TCRdb kept only the in-frame ones, dropping some. The V and J calls and clone size come from that table; D and trimming were worked out from the DNA. The profile covers roughly 50,000 clones, with just over 90% appearing a single time and just under 8.5% taken by the ten largest. Germline V gene sequence: CDR1 SGHNT, CDR2 YENEEA. The CDR3 has 12 residues. V dropped 5 bases and J dropped 9 bases, with 14 bases sitting between them. The chain carries TRBV11-3 and TRBJ2-7; D is perhaps TRBD1 (6 bases). The sequence derives from a woman in her thirties or forties with active COVID-19. The specimen was peripheral blood. CDR3 sequence: CASSTTGKGQYF. The CDR3 nucleotides are TGTGCCAGCAGCACCACAGGGAAAGGGCAGTACTTC. Full variable domain (remainder filled in from reference TRBV11-3 and TRBJ2-7): EAGVVQSPRYKIIEKKQPVAFWCNPISGHNTLYWYLQNLGQGPELLIRYENEEAVDDSQLPKDRFSAERLKGVDSTLKIQPAELGDSAVYLCASSTTGKGQYFGPGTRLTVT.